This is a list of T cell receptor beta chains from one sample in a study of cytomegalovirus exposure and HLA in healthy donors. Profiling relied on immunoSEQ multiplex PCR, and the TCRdb table lists in-frame clones only, not all of them. The data contain about 170,000 clones, about three quarters of them singletons. The sample consisted of PBMCs. These receptors were taken from a female donor in good health and CMV-seronegative. The CDR3 runs from the conserved cysteine through the conserved F or W. A D gene is named only where the DNA matches it firmly. Clone size, where shown, is once, few, many, or a class for clones that have expanded.

TRBD2 | TRBJ2-3 | TRBV5-4 | NA | TGTGCCAGCAGCCGGACTAGCAGGTCTAGCACAGATACGCAGTATTTT | CASSRTSRSSTDTQYF
NA | TRBJ2-5 | TRBV2 | NA | TGTGCCAGCAGTGTCCGAGAGACCCAGTACTTC | CASSVRETQYF
NA | TRBJ1-4 | TRBV30 | NA | TGTGCCTCTACATGGACAGTAATTAATGAAAAACTGTTTTTT | CASTWTVINEKLFF
NA | TRBJ1-1 | TRBV19 | NA | TGTGCCAGTAGTATGACAGCGAACACTGAAGCTTTCTTT | CASSMTANTEAFF
NA | TRBJ1-1 | TRBV19 | NA | TGTGCCAGTAGTTTTTCGGGCTTCCGGGGTACTGAAGCTTTCTTT | CASSFSGFRGTEAFF
NA | TRBJ1-2 | TRBV9 | NA | TGTGCCAGCAGCGCAGACCCCAACGGGGGGGACTATGGCTACACCTTC | CASSADPNGGDYGYTF
TRBD1 | TRBJ1-1 | TRBV7-9 | NA | TGTGCCAGCAGCGGGCGGACAGGGGACGACAACACTGAAGCTTTCTTT | CASSGRTGDDNTEAFF
TRBD1 | TRBJ1-1 | TRBV10-3 | NA | TGTGCCATCAGTCCCCCCGGGACAGGCGGCACTGAAGCTTTCTTT | CAISPPGTGGTEAFF
NA | TRBJ1-2 | TRBV28 | NA | TGTGCCAGCAGTCCCCTGGGGGCCCTAGCTAACTATGGCTACACCTTC | CASSPLGALANYGYTF
NA | TRBJ1-5 | TRBV30 | once | TGTGCCTGGAGCAAACTCGGACAGCTTAGCAATCAGCCCCAACATTTT | CAWSKLGQLSNQPQHF
NA | TRBJ2-3 | TRBV6-5 | NA | TGTGCCAGCAGTTACCCGGGAGCGGATACGCAGTATTTT | CASSYPGADTQYF
TRBD1 | TRBJ2-3 | TRBV28 | few | TGTGCCAGCAGTTTGACAGGGGCGGGGCCAGATACGCAGTATTTT | CASSLTGAGPDTQYF
TRBD2 | TRBJ2-1 | TRBV7-9 | NA | TGTGCCAGCAGCGGAGGGACAACCGGGACTAGCAATGAGCAGTTCTTC | CASSGGTTGTSNEQFF
TRBD1 | TRBJ1-5 | TRBV19 | NA | TGTGCCAGTAGTATAAAGGGAGGACAGGGGTATCAGCCCCAGCATTTT | CASSIKGGQGYQPQHF
TRBD2 | TRBJ2-1 | TRBV5-1 | once | TGCGCCAGCAGCTTGGCTCCTAGCGGGAGGGATAACTACAATGAGCAGTTCTTC | CASSLAPSGRDNYNEQFF
NA | TRBJ2-1 | TRBV10-2 | few | TGCGCCAGCAGAGCCGTTAGCAGGGGCAATGAGCAGTTCTTC | CASRAVSRGNEQFF
NA | TRBJ1-1 | TRBV11-2 | NA | TGTGCCAGCAGCTCCGGGCTGGGCAGGGGCACTGAAGCTTTCTTT | CASSSGLGRGTEAFF
TRBD2 | TRBJ2-3 | TRBV5-1 | NA | TGCGCCAGCAGCTCCCGGGGGGGGCGCGTAGATACGCAGTATTTT | CASSSRGGRVDTQYF
NA | TRBJ1-5 | TRBV27 | once | TGTGCCAGCAGTTTAACCCCAGTCCTTAATCAGCCCCAGCATTTT | CASSLTPVLNQPQHF
NA | TRBJ2-3 | TRBV5-1 | NA | TGCGCCAGCAGCTTGGTGGGGGGAGGCACAGATACGCAGTATTTT | CASSLVGGGTDTQYF
TRBD1 | TRBJ1-2 | TRBV10-3 | NA | TGTGCCATCGAGGACAGGGACGGAAACTATGGCTACACCTTC | CAIEDRDGNYGYTF
NA | TRBJ2-7 | TRBV5-1 | NA | TGCGCCAGCAGCTTGGGTAGATACGAGCAGTACTTC | CASSLGRYEQYF
TRBD2 | TRBJ2-1 | TRBV7-8 | once | TGTGCCAGCAGGGTAAGCGGGGGATCATCCTACAATGAGCAGTTCTTC | CASRVSGGSSYNEQFF
TRBD2 | TRBJ2-3 | TRBV5-4 | NA | TGTGCCAGCAGCCGTAGCGGGAGGGGCACAGATACGCAGTATTTT | CASSRSGRGTDTQYF
TRBD1 | TRBJ2-5 | TRBV19 | NA | TGTGCCAGTAGTAAACGGACAGGGCTAGAGACCCAGTACTTC | CASSKRTGLETQYF
NA | TRBJ2-6 | TRBV7-3 | NA | TGTGCCAGCAGCTTAGATTTAGCTGGGGCCAACGTCCTGACTTTC | CASSLDLAGANVLTF
TRBD2 | TRBJ2-1 | TRBV9 | few | TGTGCCAGCAGCGCGCTAGCGGGGGGCCTTTCCAATGAGCAGTTCTTC | CASSALAGGLSNEQFF
NA | TRBJ1-5 | TRBV19 | once | TGTGCCACCGCGCTACAGACTACTGCGGAGCCCCAGCATTTT | CATALQTTAEPQHF
NA | TRBJ2-7 | TRBV25-1 | NA | TGTGCCAGCAGTACCACCCGGGCGGGCGGCTCCTACGAGCAGTACTTC | CASSTTRAGGSYEQYF
NA | TRBJ1-2 | TRBV5-4 | NA | TGTGCCAGCAGCTTGGCCCCCCGCCAGGGGCAGGGTGGCTACACCTTC | CASSLAPRQGQGGYTF
TRBD2 | TRBJ2-7 | TRBV30 | NA | TGTGCCTGGATGGGACTAGCGGGGGACTCCTACGAGCAGTACTTC | CAWMGLAGDSYEQYF
NA | TRBJ2-1 | TRBV29-1 | NA | TGCAGCCACCGGGACTCGGCGGATGAGCAGTTCTTC | CSHRDSADEQFF
TRBD1 | TRBJ1-6 | TRBV6-1 | NA | TGTGCCAGCAGTGAAGTCCGGACAGGTAATTCACCCCTCCACTTT | CASSEVRTGNSPLHF
TRBD2 | TRBJ2-1 | TRBV6-4 | NA | TGTGCCAGCAGTAAAGCGGGGGGGGTCTCCAATGAGCAGTTCTTC | CASSKAGGVSNEQFF
TRBD1 | TRBJ2-7 | TRBV28 | NA | TGTACCAGCAGAAAGGACAGGGTACGGGAGCAGTACTTC | CTSRKDRVREQYF
TRBD1 | TRBJ2-1 | TRBV7-9 | NA | TGTGCCAGCAGCTTAGTAGGACAGGGGCCCTACAGTGAGCAGTTCTTC | CASSLVGQGPYSEQFF
TRBD1 | TRBJ1-2 | TRBV9 | NA | TGTGCCAGCAGCACTCGGGACAGGGTGTTCGATAGCTACACCTTC | CASSTRDRVFDSYTF
NA | TRBJ1-6 | TRBV15 | NA | TGTGCCACCAGCAGAGTCGGACTGTCGGGGAGGAATTCACCCCTCCACTTT | CATSRVGLSGRNSPLHF
NA | TRBJ1-5 | TRBV7-2 | once | TGTGCCAGCAGCTCACAGGGCCTTAATCAGCCCCAGCATTTT | CASSSQGLNQPQHF
TRBD1 | TRBJ2-7 | TRBV18 | NA | TGTGCCAGCTCACCGCCAGGGACAGGCTACTACGAGCAGTACTTC | CASSPPGTGYYEQYF
TRBD1 | TRBJ1-5 | TRBV28 | NA | TGTGCCAGCAGACCCCATGGTCAGACAGGGGCTAGAGCCCAGCATTTT | CASRPHGQTGARAQHF
NA | TRBJ1-5 | TRBV27 | NA | TGTGCCAGCAGTTTACAGATCAATCAGCCCCAGCATTTT | CASSLQINQPQHF
TRBD1 | TRBJ1-2 | TRBV5-1 | NA | TGCGCCAGCAGCTTGGAACAGGGGGCGACGGGTGGCTACACCTTC | CASSLEQGATGGYTF
TRBD2 | TRBJ2-7 | TRBV5-1 | NA | TGCGCCAGCAGCCCGACGGGGGGGCTGTACGAGCAGTACTTC | CASSPTGGLYEQYF
NA | TRBJ2-1 | TRBV19 | few | TGTGCCAGTAGCGAGGGCCCCGGGCAGTTCTTC | CASSEGPGQFF
NA | TRBJ2-7 | TRBV30 | NA | TGTGCCTGGAGTGCCGGTGGTTTCTACGAGCAGTACTTC | CAWSAGGFYEQYF
TRBD1 | TRBJ2-7 | TRBV9 | NA | TGTGCCAGCAGCCCACAGGGGGCCATACCCTACGAGCAGTACTTC | CASSPQGAIPYEQYF
TRBD2 | TRBJ2-2 | TRBV5-6 | NA | TGTGCCAGCAGCTTGTGGTTAGCGGGAGCCACCGGGGAGCTGTTTTTT | CASSLWLAGATGELFF
NA | TRBJ1-1 | TRBV6-5 | NA | TGTGCCAGCACCCGGACAGTGAACACTGAAGCTTTCTTT | CASTRTVNTEAFF
TRBD1 | TRBJ1-1 | TRBV7-2 | few | TGTGCCAGCAGCCTCCGGGACAGGGATCAAGCTTTCTTT | CASSLRDRDQAFF
NA | TRBJ1-1 | TRBV9 | NA | TGTGCCAGCAGCGCCCAGGGGTTAGAAGCTTTCTTT | CASSAQGLEAFF
TRBD2 | TRBJ2-7 | TRBV5-1 | NA | TGCGCCAGCAGCCCTGGACTAGCGGGACCATACGAGCAGTACTTC | CASSPGLAGPYEQYF
NA | TRBJ2-3 | TRBV10-1 | NA | TGCGCCAGACTGGGACTCGCGGGGACAGATACGCAGTATTTT | CARLGLAGTDTQYF
NA | TRBJ1-5 | TRBV6-6 | NA | TGTGCCAGCACCTTAACAGGGTCTGATCAGCCCCAGCATTTT | CASTLTGSDQPQHF
NA | TRBJ2-1 | TRBV28 | NA | TGTGCCAGCAGTTCTAGCTCCCCGGTTGTAGAGCAGTTCTTC | CASSSSSPVVEQFF
TRBD1 | TRBJ1-1 | TRBV6-1 | many | TGTGCCAGCAGGTATCAGGGGGCTTCGTCCACTGAAGCTTTCTTT | CASRYQGASSTEAFF
NA | TRBJ2-2 | TRBV6-4 | NA | TGTGCCAGCAGAAAAACAGGGACCGGGGAGCTGTTTTTT | CASRKTGTGELFF
TRBD1 | TRBJ2-7 | TRBV30 | NA | TGTGCCTGGAGTAAGGGACAGTGGTACGAGCAGTACTTC | CAWSKGQWYEQYF
NA | TRBJ1-5 | TRBV2 | NA | TGTGCCAGCAGTGAGTCCCGGGAAGGTCAGCCCCAGCATTTT | CASSESREGQPQHF